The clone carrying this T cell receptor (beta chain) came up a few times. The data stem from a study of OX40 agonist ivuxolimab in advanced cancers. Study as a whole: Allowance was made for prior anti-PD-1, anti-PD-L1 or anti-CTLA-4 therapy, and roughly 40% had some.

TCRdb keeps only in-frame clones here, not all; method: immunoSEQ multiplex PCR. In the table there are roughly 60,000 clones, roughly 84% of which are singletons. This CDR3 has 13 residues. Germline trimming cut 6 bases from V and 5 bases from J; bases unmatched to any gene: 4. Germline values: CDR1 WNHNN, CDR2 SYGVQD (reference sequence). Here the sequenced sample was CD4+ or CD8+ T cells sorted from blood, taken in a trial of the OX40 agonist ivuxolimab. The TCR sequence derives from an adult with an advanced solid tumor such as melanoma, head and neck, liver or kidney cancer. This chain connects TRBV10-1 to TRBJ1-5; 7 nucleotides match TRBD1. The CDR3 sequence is CASSTGAHQPQHF. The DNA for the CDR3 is TGCGCCAGCAGCACAGGGGCGCATCAGCCCCAGCATTTT.